This T cell receptor (beta chain) originates from a study of blood T cell repertoires in COVID-19. On the study more broadly: Acute and convalescent COVID-19 samples came from the United States, Italy and Spain. T cells, B-cell-depleted T cells, or PBMCs supplied cDNA or gDNA.

Under the authors' procedure: For nucleated cells, counts were estimated from reference gene primer amplification. Clones were sequenced by immunoSEQ multiplex PCR, and TCRdb holds only the in-frame ones, with some missing. D and trimming were read from the DNA, whereas the V and J calls and clone size are those reported in that table. The profile covers around 130,000 clones, with roughly 80% appearing a single time and around 15% taken by the ten largest. Germline CDR1 reads MNHEY; CDR2 reads SVGAGI. The V and J ends lost 4 bases and 3 bases, in that order; junction bases with no gene match: 5. There are 15 residues in the CDR3.

The chain couples TRBV6-5 to TRBJ2-1; 8 bases agree with TRBD2. Input material: peripheral blood. This sequence was found in a woman aged 50 to 65 with acute or convalescent COVID-19. CDR3 sequence reads: CASSSSGGLYNEQFF. CDR3 bases: TGTGCCAGCAGTTCGAGCGGGGGTCTCTACAATGAGCAGTTCTTC.